A selection of T cell receptor beta chains follows, all from one sample in a study of radiotherapy plus CTLA-4 blockade in lung cancer. Clones were sequenced by immunoSEQ multiplex PCR, and TCRdb holds only the in-frame ones, with some missing. Among roughly 59,000 clones listed, around three quarters were seen once. Specimen: peripheral blood, collected from a patient treated with radiotherapy plus ipilimumab. The origin of the receptors is a human donor with non-small cell lung cancer whose response to radiotherapy plus ipilimumab could not be evaluated. Each CDR3 is given with its conserved first and last residue. Each record gives: D gene, CDR3 length, V gene, clone size, J gene, CDR3 protein, CDR3 DNA. A D gene is named only where the DNA matches it firmly. Size is stated for part of the rows, as once, few or many counts, or as a class when the clone is expanded.

d_gene: NA; len: 15; v_gene: TRBV4-3; abundance: NA; j_gene: TRBJ2-3; CDR3aa: CASSPDSKNTDTQYF; CDR3nt: TGCGCCAGCAGCCCCGACAGCAAGAACACAGATACGCAGTATTTT
d_gene: TRBD1; len: 15; v_gene: TRBV19; abundance: NA; j_gene: TRBJ2-1; CDR3aa: CASSIAPGTGHEQFF; CDR3nt: TGTGCCAGTAGTATAGCCCCCGGGACAGGGCATGAGCAGTTCTTC
d_gene: TRBD2; len: 16; v_gene: TRBV30; abundance: NA; j_gene: TRBJ2-1; CDR3aa: CAWPSPLLAQYNEQFF; CDR3nt: TGTGCCTGGCCCTCCCCCCTACTAGCGCAATACAATGAGCAGTTCTTC
d_gene: TRBD1; len: 13; v_gene: TRBV6-6; abundance: NA; j_gene: TRBJ1-5; CDR3aa: CASRPDRDQPQHF; CDR3nt: TGTGCCAGCAGGCCGGACAGGGATCAGCCCCAGCATTTT
d_gene: NA; len: 13; v_gene: TRBV6-1; abundance: NA; j_gene: TRBJ1-5; CDR3aa: CASKDTSNQPQHF; CDR3nt: TGTGCCAGCAAAGACACTAGCAATCAGCCCCAGCATTTT
d_gene: TRBD2; len: 16; v_gene: TRBV5-4; abundance: NA; j_gene: TRBJ2-3; CDR3aa: CASSLGLADSTDTQYF; CDR3nt: TGTGCCAGCAGCTTGGGACTAGCGGATAGCACAGATACGCAGTATTTT
d_gene: NA; len: 15; v_gene: TRBV27; abundance: NA; j_gene: TRBJ1-2; CDR3aa: CASSPLGGWRYGYTF; CDR3nt: TGTGCCAGCAGCCCTTTGGGTGGATGGCGGTATGGCTACACCTTC
d_gene: TRBD2; len: 15; v_gene: TRBV4-3; abundance: NA; j_gene: TRBJ2-3; CDR3aa: CASSQGSAGGDTQYF; CDR3nt: TGCGCCAGCAGCCAAGGTTCCGCGGGAGGGGATACGCAGTATTTT
d_gene: TRBD1; len: 14; v_gene: TRBV28; abundance: NA; j_gene: TRBJ1-4; CDR3aa: CASSLSGGGEKLFF; CDR3nt: TGTGCCAGCAGTTTATCAGGGGGTGGTGAAAAACTGTTTTTT
d_gene: TRBD2; len: 16; v_gene: TRBV30; abundance: NA; j_gene: TRBJ2-7; CDR3aa: CAWSVWGLAGMYEQYF; CDR3nt: TGTGCCTGGAGTGTTTGGGGACTAGCGGGAATGTACGAGCAGTACTTC
d_gene: NA; len: 10; v_gene: TRBV30; abundance: NA; j_gene: TRBJ1-1; CDR3aa: CAWSRLEAFF; CDR3nt: TGTGCCTGGTCACGACTTGAAGCTTTCTTT
d_gene: TRBD2; len: 17; v_gene: TRBV5-1; abundance: NA; j_gene: TRBJ2-5; CDR3aa: CASSLDLLAGAQETQYF; CDR3nt: TGCGCCAGCAGCTTGGATTTACTAGCGGGGGCCCAAGAGACCCAGTACTTC
d_gene: NA; len: 18; v_gene: TRBV28; abundance: NA; j_gene: TRBJ2-7; CDR3aa: CASSLHPVGKGVPYEQYF; CDR3nt: TGTGCCAGCAGTTTACACCCTGTCGGGAAGGGCGTACCCTACGAGCAGTACTTC
d_gene: NA; len: 19; v_gene: TRBV4-1; abundance: NA; j_gene: TRBJ2-5; CDR3aa: CASSQAPPGFSGGQETQYF; CDR3nt: TGCGCCAGCAGCCAAGCCCCTCCGGGGTTTAGCGGCGGCCAAGAGACCCAGTACTTC
d_gene: NA; len: 16; v_gene: TRBV4-3; abundance: NA; j_gene: TRBJ1-5; CDR3aa: CASSQVWVKEVQPQHF; CDR3nt: TGCGCCAGCAGCCAAGTGTGGGTGAAGGAGGTTCAGCCCCAGCATTTT
d_gene: TRBD2; len: 15; v_gene: TRBV6-1; abundance: NA; j_gene: TRBJ2-7; CDR3aa: CASSGWEGGSYEQYF; CDR3nt: TGTGCCAGCAGTGGGTGGGAGGGAGGGTCCTACGAGCAGTACTTC
d_gene: NA; len: 14; v_gene: TRBV6-1; abundance: NA; j_gene: TRBJ2-6; CDR3aa: CASTPAAGANVLTF; CDR3nt: TGTGCCAGCACCCCCGCGGCTGGGGCCAACGTCCTGACTTTC
d_gene: NA; len: 14; v_gene: TRBV10-3; abundance: NA; j_gene: TRBJ2-1; CDR3aa: CAISPSDSYNEQFF; CDR3nt: TGTGCCATCAGTCCCAGCGATTCCTACAATGAGCAGTTCTTC
d_gene: NA; len: 13; v_gene: TRBV15; abundance: NA; j_gene: TRBJ2-1; CDR3aa: CATSRGPGNEQFF; CDR3nt: TGTGCCACCAGCAGAGGACCCGGGAATGAGCAGTTCTTC
d_gene: NA; len: 15; v_gene: TRBV9; abundance: few; j_gene: TRBJ2-5; CDR3aa: CASSSNGVYGETQYF; CDR3nt: TGTGCCAGCAGCTCGAACGGGGTATACGGTGAGACCCAGTACTTC
d_gene: NA; len: 11; v_gene: TRBV20-1; abundance: NA; j_gene: TRBJ1-4; CDR3aa: CSARERGGITF; CDR3nt: TGCAGTGCTAGAGAGCGGGGGGGGATAACCTTT
d_gene: TRBD1; len: 14; v_gene: TRBV11-3; abundance: once; j_gene: TRBJ1-1; CDR3aa: CASSTWTGVTEAFF; CDR3nt: TGTGCCAGCAGCACCTGGACAGGGGTCACTGAAGCTTTCTTT
d_gene: NA; len: 13; v_gene: TRBV10-3; abundance: once; j_gene: TRBJ2-3; CDR3aa: CAISDSVTDTQYF; CDR3nt: TGTGCCATCAGTGATTCGGTCACAGATACGCAGTATTTT
d_gene: NA; len: 12; v_gene: TRBV11-3; abundance: NA; j_gene: TRBJ1-2; CDR3aa: CASSRAGEGYTF; CDR3nt: TGTGCCAGCAGCCGCGCCGGAGAGGGCTACACCTTC
d_gene: TRBD1; len: 17; v_gene: TRBV29-1; abundance: NA; j_gene: TRBJ2-3; CDR3aa: CSVDQGPSQGVTDTQYF; CDR3nt: TGCAGCGTTGACCAGGGCCCTTCACAGGGGGTGACAGATACGCAGTATTTT
d_gene: NA; len: 15; v_gene: TRBV5-1; abundance: NA; j_gene: TRBJ2-2; CDR3aa: CASSPRTSNTGELFF; CDR3nt: TGCGCCAGCAGCCCTCGGACATCGAACACCGGGGAGCTGTTTTTT
d_gene: TRBD1; len: 20; v_gene: TRBV7-8; abundance: NA; j_gene: TRBJ2-4; CDR3aa: CASSLEGTGDFPLAKNIQYF; CDR3nt: TGTGCCAGCAGCTTAGAAGGGACAGGGGACTTTCCTTTAGCCAAAAACATTCAGTACTTC
d_gene: TRBD1; len: 13; v_gene: TRBV5-6; abundance: NA; j_gene: TRBJ1-2; CDR3aa: CASSLGTGYGYTF; CDR3nt: TGTGCCAGCAGCTTGGGGACAGGGTATGGCTACACCTTC
d_gene: NA; len: 14; v_gene: TRBV6-5; abundance: few; j_gene: TRBJ1-3; CDR3aa: CASTKAGPGNTIYF; CDR3nt: TGTGCCAGCACAAAGGCAGGGCCAGGAAACACCATATATTTT
d_gene: NA; len: 15; v_gene: TRBV6-1; abundance: NA; j_gene: TRBJ1-2; CDR3aa: CASSDTGRRFYGYTF; CDR3nt: TGTGCCAGCAGTGACACGGGTCGGAGGTTTTATGGCTACACCTTC
d_gene: TRBD2; len: 15; v_gene: TRBV30; abundance: NA; j_gene: TRBJ2-7; CDR3aa: CAWKGLAGGNYEQYF; CDR3nt: TGTGCCTGGAAAGGACTAGCGGGGGGAAACTACGAGCAGTACTTC
d_gene: TRBD1; len: 15; v_gene: TRBV28; abundance: NA; j_gene: TRBJ1-5; CDR3aa: CASGRQGVGNQPQHF; CDR3nt: TGTGCCAGCGGAAGACAGGGCGTGGGCAATCAGCCCCAGCATTTT
d_gene: TRBD2; len: 19; v_gene: TRBV7-9; abundance: NA; j_gene: TRBJ2-1; CDR3aa: CASSLGLLLAGGFYNEQFF; CDR3nt: TGTGCCAGCAGCTTAGGACTCCTCTTGGCGGGAGGATTCTACAATGAGCAGTTCTTC
d_gene: TRBD2; len: 17; v_gene: TRBV28; abundance: NA; j_gene: TRBJ2-5; CDR3aa: CASIPSLLAGVKETQYF; CDR3nt: TGTGCCAGCATCCCCTCGTTGTTAGCGGGAGTAAAAGAGACCCAGTACTTC
d_gene: NA; len: 13; v_gene: TRBV10-1; abundance: few; j_gene: TRBJ1-1; CDR3aa: CASSGTGKTEAFF; CDR3nt: TGCGCCAGCAGTGGAACAGGGAAGACTGAAGCTTTCTTT
d_gene: NA; len: 15; v_gene: TRBV5-1; abundance: few; j_gene: TRBJ2-7; CDR3aa: CASSDFQGLTYEQYF; CDR3nt: TGCGCCAGCAGTGATTTCCAGGGACTGACCTACGAGCAGTACTTC
d_gene: NA; len: 13; v_gene: TRBV15; abundance: NA; j_gene: TRBJ1-1; CDR3aa: CATSTTRNTEAFF; CDR3nt: TGTGCCACCAGCACCACAAGAAACACTGAAGCTTTCTTT
d_gene: NA; len: 14; v_gene: TRBV7-3; abundance: NA; j_gene: TRBJ2-1; CDR3aa: CASSLNQGLDEQFF; CDR3nt: TGTGCCAGCAGCTTAAATCAGGGTTTGGATGAGCAGTTCTTC
d_gene: TRBD1; len: 15; v_gene: TRBV5-5; abundance: NA; j_gene: TRBJ2-2; CDR3aa: CASSLGTGNTGELFF; CDR3nt: TGTGCCAGCAGTCTAGGGACAGGGAACACCGGGGAGCTGTTTTTT
d_gene: TRBD1; len: 15; v_gene: TRBV5-1; abundance: NA; j_gene: TRBJ1-6; CDR3aa: CASSLDRGQNSPLHF; CDR3nt: TGCGCCAGCAGCTTGGACAGGGGTCAAAATTCACCCCTCCACTTT
d_gene: TRBD1; len: 15; v_gene: TRBV6-5; abundance: NA; j_gene: TRBJ1-6; CDR3aa: CASSRDRGINSPLHF; CDR3nt: TGTGCCAGCAGCAGGGACAGGGGAATTAATTCACCCCTCCACTTT
d_gene: TRBD2; len: 18; v_gene: TRBV2; abundance: NA; j_gene: TRBJ2-3; CDR3aa: CASSERGGAPPSTDTQYF; CDR3nt: TGTGCCAGCAGTGAACGGGGGGGGGCCCCACCTAGCACAGATACGCAGTATTTT
d_gene: TRBD1; len: 15; v_gene: TRBV6-5; abundance: NA; j_gene: TRBJ1-1; CDR3aa: CASIDVTGGYTEAFF; CDR3nt: TGTGCCAGCATAGATGTGACAGGGGGATACACTGAAGCTTTCTTT
d_gene: NA; len: 11; v_gene: TRBV7-2; abundance: NA; j_gene: TRBJ2-3; CDR3aa: CASSLGLAEYF; CDR3nt: TGTGCCAGCAGCTTAGGATTAGCCGAGTATTTT
d_gene: TRBD1; len: 14; v_gene: TRBV5-1; abundance: NA; j_gene: TRBJ2-3; CDR3aa: CASSWDRDTDTQYF; CDR3nt: TGCGCCAGCAGCTGGGACAGGGACACAGATACGCAGTATTTT
d_gene: TRBD1; len: 13; v_gene: TRBV5-6; abundance: NA; j_gene: TRBJ2-7; CDR3aa: CASSLDRGYEQYF; CDR3nt: TGTGCCAGCAGCTTGGACAGGGGGTACGAGCAGTACTTC